Listed below are T cell receptor beta chains from one sample, sequenced in a study of cytomegalovirus exposure and HLA in healthy donors. Measured with immunoSEQ multiplex PCR; TCRdb has only the in-frame clones, and not every one. Reported are about 96,000 clones; the ten largest clones contain 3% to 3.5%. Sequenced: PBMCs. Receptors originate from a woman aged 25 to 39 in good health and CMV-seronegative. Each CDR3 is given with its conserved first and last residue. Each record gives: CDR3 DNA, CDR3 protein, V gene, CDR3 length, J gene, D gene. A D gene is named only where the DNA matches it firmly.

TGTGCCAGCAGTGCGGGGACAGGGGCCTTCACCCTCCACTTT CASSAGTGAFTLHF TRBV27 14 TRBJ1-6 TRBD1
TGTGCCAGCTCACCGGACCAGGGGGCGGTTCAGCCCCAGCATTTT CASSPDQGAVQPQHF TRBV18 15 TRBJ1-5 TRBD1
TGTGCCAGCACCCCGACAGGGGGCTATGGCTACACCTTC CASTPTGGYGYTF TRBV7-2 13 TRBJ1-2 TRBD1
TGTGCCAGCATTCCTACAACGGGAGGGTCGGATGAGCAGTTCTTC CASIPTTGGSDEQFF TRBV6-5 15 TRBJ2-1 TRBD2
TGTGCCAGCAGCTCGGGACAGTCAAATTCACCCCTCCACTTT CASSSGQSNSPLHF TRBV5-4 14 TRBJ1-6 TRBD1
TGTGCCGGGGGGGCTGGGGCCAACGTCCTGACTTTC CAGGAGANVLTF TRBV30 12 TRBJ2-6 TRBD2
TGCAGCGTTGGGGGGACAGACATGAACACTGAAGCTTTCTTT CSVGGTDMNTEAFF TRBV29-1 14 TRBJ1-1 TRBD1
TGTGCCAGCAGTACCAGCAGGGAAGGTGGCAACGAGCAGTACTTC CASSTSREGGNEQYF TRBV28 15 TRBJ2-7 NA
TGCAGCGTTGAAGAGGACAGGGGGAAGGAGACCCAGTACTTC CSVEEDRGKETQYF TRBV29-1 14 TRBJ2-5 TRBD1
TGCGCCAGCAGCTTGGGCCAGATGAACACTGAAGCTTTCTTT CASSLGQMNTEAFF TRBV5-1 14 TRBJ1-1 NA
TGTGCCAGCAGCTTAGGAGGCGGGAGGGCCCACGAGCAGTACTTC CASSLGGGRAHEQYF TRBV11-3 15 TRBJ2-7 TRBD2
TGTGCCAGCAGCTGGGAGCGAGGGGAGACCCAGTACTTC CASSWERGETQYF TRBV5-6 13 TRBJ2-5 NA
TGCGCCAGCAGTTCTAGCGGGAGGGCCGGAAATGAGCAGTTCTTC CASSSSGRAGNEQFF TRBV5-1 15 TRBJ2-1 TRBD2
TGCGCCAGCAGCGTAACCGGGACAGGTACTTACGAGCAGTACTTC CASSVTGTGTYEQYF TRBV5-1 15 TRBJ2-7 TRBD1
TGTGCCAGCAGCCCCCAGGGGGGGACTAGCGGCTACAATGAGCAGTTCTTC CASSPQGGTSGYNEQFF TRBV7-3 17 TRBJ2-1 TRBD2
TGTGCCAGCAGCCTAGGGGGGTGGACTAGCGGGATCACAGATACGCAGTATTTT CASSLGGWTSGITDTQYF TRBV7-8 18 TRBJ2-3 TRBD2
TGTGCCAGCACTAAACTGGGGGACAGTAACACCGGGGAGCTGTTTTTT CASTKLGDSNTGELFF TRBV6-6 16 TRBJ2-2 TRBD1
TGTGCCAGTAGTTTTCAGACTCGGTCCGAGACCCAGTACTTC CASSFQTRSETQYF TRBV19 14 TRBJ2-5 NA
TGTGCCAGCAGCGCGAAACAGGGGGACGCTGAAGCTTTCTTT CASSAKQGDAEAFF TRBV7-8 14 TRBJ1-1 TRBD1
TGTGCCAGCAGCAGCAGGACTAATAAGTGGGGGGGGGTCACAGATACGCAGTATTTT CASSSRTNKWGGVTDTQYF TRBV5-6 19 TRBJ2-3 TRBD2
TGTGCCAGCAGCCTCCAGGGCGGTCATGGCTACACCTTC CASSLQGGHGYTF TRBV27 13 TRBJ1-2 NA
TGTGCCAGCAGTCAGACAGGGGCGAATCAGCCCCAGCATTTT CASSQTGANQPQHF TRBV6-1 14 TRBJ1-5 TRBD1
TGTGCCAGCAGCAAAGCGAACAACGGGGGTCGAGAGACCCAGTACTTC CASSKANNGGRETQYF TRBV21-1 16 TRBJ2-5 NA
TGTGCCAGCAGTTTAGTCACCCACCTAGCGGGGGTAGAGCAGTTCTTC CASSLVTHLAGVEQFF TRBV28 16 TRBJ2-1 TRBD2
TGTGCCAGTGGGACAGACAATTCACCCCTCCACTTT CASGTDNSPLHF TRBV6-1 12 TRBJ1-6 TRBD1
TGCGCCAGCAGCTTCGATGGGACAGCGATAAACATTCAGTACTTC CASSFDGTAINIQYF TRBV5-1 15 TRBJ2-4 TRBD1
TGTGCCGGGACCTCAGCAAGGGGGCACGAGCAGTACTTC CAGTSARGHEQYF TRBV30 13 TRBJ2-7 TRBD1
TGTGCCAGCAGTTGGGCCACAGGGGTGGTAGACACTGAAGCTTTCTTT CASSWATGVVDTEAFF TRBV28 16 TRBJ1-1 TRBD1
TGTGCCAGCAATCGGGACAGCTTCTACGAGCAGTACTTC CASNRDSFYEQYF TRBV6-1 13 TRBJ2-7 TRBD1
TGTGCCAGCAGCCAAGAAAACGGGAGGGATCAGTACTTC CASSQENGRDQYF TRBV4-2 13 TRBJ2-7 TRBD2
TGTGCCACCAGCAGAGTCGCGGACGGAGGATCTGAAGCTTTCTTT CATSRVADGGSEAFF TRBV15 15 TRBJ1-1 NA
TGTGCCAGCAGCTTAGCAGGCGGGGGGCATCTACAGCCCCAGCATTTT CASSLAGGGHLQPQHF TRBV7-2 16 TRBJ1-5 NA
TGCGCCAGCAGCCAAGACGGGGGACAGGGGGGGAAGCGATATGGCTACACCTTC CASSQDGGQGGKRYGYTF TRBV4-1 18 TRBJ1-2 TRBD1